A single sample is the source of the 14 T cell receptor beta chains below, sequenced in a study of Ad26.COV2.S vaccination and SARS-CoV-2 variants. Regarding treatment: some 20 received Ad26.COV2.S at low or high dose, single or two shots; 5 received placebo; per-sample allocation not given. Vaccine and placebo recipients were sampled on day 63 after the first injection. Assay: immunoSEQ multiplex PCR; the TCRdb copy retains only in-frame clones and omits some. This table has around 420,000 clones, around nine tenths appearing once. The material was peripheral blood, obtained in a trial of Ad26.COV2.S vaccine versus placebo. Receptor source: a person between 18 and 65 years old who received the Ad26.COV2.S COVID-19 vaccine or a placebo.

V is TRBV28 and J is TRBJ1-4; D is unclear. Looked up from germline, CDR1 is MDHEN and CDR2 is SYDVKM. Trimming took 4 bases from V and 5 from J, leaving 2 bases between them. The CDR3 totals 11 residues. As DNA, the CDR3 is TGTGCCAGCAGTTGGAATGAAAAACTGTTTTTT. Encoded protein: CASSWNEKLFF.

The chain has TRBV7-9 and TRBJ2-7; 8 bases fit TRBD1. CDR3 length: 15 amino acids. Unmatched junction bases numbered 3, after V lost 2 bases and J lost 0 bases. Germline lookup yields CDR1 SEHNR and CDR2 FQNEAQ (reference sequence). CDR3 loop: CASSLRTGSSYEQYF. The DNA for the CDR3 is TGTGCCAGCAGCTTAAGGACAGGGAGCTCCTACGAGCAGTACTTC.

This clone was recorded only once. The J gene is TRBJ2-7, the V gene TRBV12-3 or TRBV12-4, with D hard to call. Trimming cost V 3 bases and J 3 bases, with 9 bases left between them. The CDR3 spans 13 residues. This CDR3 is CASSLSGIYEQYF. In nucleotides, the CDR3 is TGTGCCAGCAGTTTGAGTGGTATCTACGAGCAGTACTTC.

V gene TRBV5-6 combines with J gene TRBJ1-2; no firm D call. CDR3 length: 14 amino acids. Germline values: CDR1 SGHDT, CDR2 YYEEEE. Deletions cut 0 bases from V and 3 bases from J, with 9 bases between. The CDR3 loop reads CASSLGAEYYGYTF. The CDR3 DNA follows: TGTGCCAGCAGCTTGGGTGCAGAGTACTATGGCTACACCTTC.

The chain links TRBV5-1 to TRBJ2-3; D possibly uses TRBD1 or TRBD2 (6 bases each). The length of the CDR3 is 16 residues. Germline-derived CDR1 and CDR2 are SGHRS and YFSETQ. Between the trimmed V and J ends, which lost 0 bases and 0 bases, there was a span of 11 bases. The CDR3 bases are TGCGCCAGCAGCTTGGCCCCGGGGGCCAGCACAGATACGCAGTATTTT. It yields the protein CASSLAPGASTDTQYF.

This chain connects TRBV19 to TRBJ1-2; D gene uncertain. Trimming removed 7 bases from V and 8 bases from J, with 17 bases in between. The length of the CDR3 is 13 residues. CDR1 and CDR2 (germline): LNHDA, SQIVND (reference sequence). CDR3 sequence: CASTPGRVHGYTF. The CDR3 DNA sequence: TGTGCCAGTACCCCCGGACGGGTTCACGGCTACACCTTC. Full variable domain (rest looked up from reference TRBV19 and TRBJ1-2): DGGITQSPKYLFRKEGQNVTLSCEQNLNHDAMYWYRQDPGQGLRLIYYSQIVNDFQKGDIAEGYSVSREKKESFPLTVTSAQKNPTAFYLCASTPGRVHGYTFGSGTRLTVV.

Comment on this clone: At one end the junction does not follow the germline gene, possibly because of a read error. This chain uses TRBV20-1 with TRBJ2-7; D is perhaps TRBD1 (5 bases). Germline V lookup: CDR1 DFQATT, CDR2 SNEGSKA (reference sequence). The CDR3 totals 9 residues. The CDR3 DNA follows: TGCAGTGCTAGTCCAGGGTCGAACTTC. Translating it yields CSASPGSNF.

V usage is TRBV5-4 and J usage is TRBJ2-4; D ambiguous. CDR1 is SGHNT and CDR2 is YYREEE in the germline V gene (reference sequence). V was cut by 5 bases and J by 1 base, with 19 bases left in between. The CDR3 length is 17 residues. The CDR3 spells CASSSGRSGMAKNIQYF. CDR3 DNA sequence: TGTGCCAGCAGTTCTGGTAGGTCCGGCATGGCCAAAAACATTCAGTACTTC.

Only a few counts were recorded for this clone. The chain employs TRBV6-5 and TRBJ2-7, with 8 nucleotides matching TRBD1. V lost 0 bases, J lost 12 bases, and 4 bases stayed unmatched. Germline values: CDR1 MNHEY, CDR2 SVGAGI. There are 12 residues in the CDR3. The CDR3 loop reads CASSYSRTGLYF. The CDR3 DNA follows: TGTGCCAGCAGTTACTCGAGGACAGGGTTGTACTTC.

V is TRBV11-3 and J is TRBJ2-3; D may match TRBD1 or TRBD2 (5 bases each). The germline CDR1 and CDR2 sequences are SGHNT and YENEEA. Trimming removed 0 bases at V and 1 base at J, with 11 bases between. CDR3 length: 16 residues. The CDR3 reads CASSLEGDLRTDTQYF. The CDR3 DNA reads TGTGCCAGCAGCTTAGAAGGGGACCTCCGCACAGATACGCAGTATTTT.

This clone has just one count. The chain links TRBV18 to TRBJ2-3; no definite D call. The CDR3 has 14 residues. Trimming took 4 bases from V and 0 from J, leaving 8 bases between them. CDR1 is KGHSH, CDR2 LQKENI, per germline. This CDR3 is CASSRAVSTDTQYF. The CDR3 nucleotides read TGTGCCAGCTCACGGGCGGTAAGCACAGATACGCAGTATTTT.

In nucleotides, the CDR3 is TGTGCCAGCTCACCTCAGGAAGGGGTTGACAAAAACATTCAGTACTTC. Amino acid sequence: CASSPQEGVDKNIQYF. This chain links TRBV18 with TRBJ2-4, with D possibly TRBD1 on 5 matching bases. This CDR3 has 16 residues. Germline V gene lookup returns CDR1 KGHSH and CDR2 LQKENI. V was trimmed by 3 bases and J by 3 bases, leaving 15 bases between them.

The J gene is TRBJ2-7, the V gene TRBV5-1; 9 bases map to TRBD2. There are 17 residues in the CDR3. Germline loops: CDR1 SGHRS, CDR2 YFSETQ. The ends lost 0 bases at V and 1 base at J; junction bases unmatched: 8. The CDR3 sequence is CASSLAASGAFSYEQYF. CDR3 bases: TGCGCCAGCAGCTTGGCTGCTAGCGGGGCCTTTTCCTACGAGCAGTACTTC.

A word on this clone: Because it lacks the conserved phenylalanine or tryptophan at the end, this CDR3 is likely a read error. The DNA is left out, because the CDR3 cannot be placed on it with certainty; the CDR3 is given as TCRdb lists it. The J gene is TRBJ1-1, the V gene TRBV20-1. Germline V CDR1 and CDR2: DFQATT, SNEGSKA (reference sequence). Inclusive of both ends, the CDR3 amounts to 9 amino acids. The CDR3 sequence: CSARRNGGG.